Each of the 7 T cell receptor beta chains below was sequenced from the same sample in a study of cytomegalovirus exposure and HLA in healthy donors. PCR amplification relied on 60 Vbeta primers (plus 13 Jbeta primers). TCRdb keeps only in-frame clones here, not all; method: immunoSEQ multiplex PCR. The sample includes 150,000 to 180,000 clones, more than 70% of them seen just once. Sequencing input: PBMCs. These receptor sequences come from a woman aged 35 to 49 in good health and CMV-seropositive.

The genes are TRBV19 and TRBJ1-2; no reliable D call. V lost 4 bases and J lost 5, with 11 bases in between. CDR3 length: 13 amino acids. From germline, CDR1 is LNHDA and CDR2 SQIVND (reference sequence). CDR3 sequence: CASSSSGSYGYTF. CDR3 bases: TGTGCCAGTAGTAGTTCGGGGTCATATGGCTACACCTTC.

This clone was picked up a small number of times. This chain uses TRBV29-1 with TRBJ2-3; 11 nucleotides match TRBD2. V trimming: 2 bases; J trimming: 6 bases; junction bases outside the gene matches: 13. This CDR3 comprises 17 residues. The germline V gene has CDR1 SQVTM and CDR2 ANQGSEA. CDR3 bases: TGCAGCGTTGAAATGTATCTGCTAGCGGGGGGATCCGATACGCAGTATTTT. This encodes CSVEMYLLAGGSDTQYF.

This chain uses TRBV10-3 with TRBJ1-1; D gene uncertain. CDR1 ENHRY and CDR2 SYGVKD come from the germline V gene. This CDR3 has 14 amino acids. V lost 4 bases to trimming and J lost 1 base, with 10 bases between them. This CDR3 reads CAISGGGSNTEAFF. CDR3 nucleotides: TGTGCCATCAGTGGAGGAGGGTCGAACACTGAAGCTTTCTTT.

This sequence joins TRBV18 and TRBJ1-1; D ambiguous. The CDR3 loop spans 13 amino acids. Per the germline V gene, CDR1 is KGHSH and CDR2 is LQKENI. Trimming took 1 base from V and 2 from J, leaving 5 bases between them. CDR3 amino acids: CASSPLSNTEAFF. CDR3 bases: TGTGCCAGCTCACCACTTTCAAACACTGAAGCTTTCTTT.

The CDR3 loop reads CASSPRNTGELFF. The DNA of the CDR3 is TGTGCCAGCTCACCGAGGAACACCGGGGAGCTGTTTTTT. The chain employs TRBV18 and TRBJ2-2; D unclear. The CDR3 is 13 amino acids. Germline V CDR1 and CDR2: KGHSH, LQKENI. Deletions cut 3 bases from V and 1 base from J, with 3 bases between.

The rearrangement uses TRBV11-3 and TRBJ2-1; D perhaps matches TRBD1 (6 bases). This CDR3 comprises 14 residues. Per the germline V gene, CDR1 is SGHNT and CDR2 is YENEEA. V was cut by 4 bases and J by 2 bases, with 9 bases left in between. The CDR3 DNA reads TGTGCCAGCAGCTCGCAGGGGACCTACAATGAGCAGTTCTTC. Amino acid sequence: CASSSQGTYNEQFF.

The V gene is TRBV28, the J gene TRBJ2-7, with D perhaps TRBD2 (5 bases). The CDR3 is made up of 16 amino acids. Germline V CDR1 and CDR2: MDHEN, SYDVKM. Trimming pared 2 bases from V and 4 bases from J, leaving 18 bases between. CDR3 sequence reads: CASSLVGIKDSYEQYF. The DNA for the CDR3 is TGTGCCAGCAGTTTAGTGGGCATCAAGGACTCATACGAGCAGTACTTC.